This paragraph covers one TCR beta chain sequence. Its antigen specificity is not known. Base quality data are lacking; no much larger clone is found one base away. These data are taken from a study of blood T cells in healthy people across ages (dated by TCRdb to between 2014 and 2017). As for the study more broadly: In model experiments, template switching captured about one uniquely barcoded TCR beta cDNA molecule for every two T cells. Two additional independent replicas of 1 million unique cDNA reads from the same blood draw were analyzed for two donors (one aged 18 to 29 and one aged 80 or older). To avoid experimental bias, donors of different ages were distributed randomly across sequencing lanes. Donors were grouped into four age groups: young (average approximately 16 years), middle-aged (roughly 38), aged (about 59) and long-lived (about 89). Age-related changes in TCR beta repertoire diversity were measured in the study by deep sequencing normalized with unique cDNA molecular identifiers.

Broader findings and caveats from the paper: Estimates of total diversity from one million sequenced T cells were regarded as lower bounds and underestimates. A strong correlation was found between observed TCR beta diversity and the percentage of naive T cells measured by flow cytometry. Compared with the aged group, the long-lived group had more naive CD4+ T cells, fewer expanded clones and increased TCR diversity, a pattern suggesting age selection. As age increased, observed TCR beta diversity per million T cells dropped in a roughly linear way, and a significant reduction was already evident by age about 40. Because the CMV infection status of the donors was unknown, age-related changes in expanded clonotypes may potentially have been confounded. Since profiling was done on bulk unsorted PBMCs, naive and antigen-experienced compartments could not be conclusively compared.

The donors were some 36 Caucasian individuals from Russia, aged roughly 6 to 90 years, who were systemically healthy. Around 9.8 milliliters of peripheral blood were collected from each donor into EDTA-treated Vacutainer tubes. PBMCs were isolated by Ficoll-Paque density-gradient centrifugation, with at least 7 million obtained per sample. Total RNA, at least 6 micrograms per sample, was extracted from PBMCs with Trizol reagent. The percentages of naive CD45RAhigh/CD27high T cells were determined by flow cytometry on a PBMC aliquot from every donor. The library was prepared using 5' RACE. The sequencing machine was an Illumina HiSeq 2500. A second PCR of roughly 7 to 11 cycles was performed with a sample-barcoded 5' primer and a J-beta primer mix. Each TCR beta cDNA molecule received a unique molecular identifier from a template-switch 5' adaptor carrying 12 random nucleotides. Each sample yielded at least 3 million CDR3-containing paired-end reads. First-strand cDNA was synthesized from all RNA with the Mint cDNA synthesis kit, primed by a TRBC-specific oligonucleotide. Following uracil-DNA glycosylase treatment, all cDNA underwent a first 18-cycle PCR with the universal primers M1SS and BC2_uni_R. From the authors' description of their analysis: For normalization, 1 million high-quality reads, each with a distinct molecular identifier, were randomly selected from each sample. Instead of being binned into consensus sequences, reads with shared molecular identifiers were discarded. MiTCR, with a Q25 quality threshold and the strictest error-elimination algorithm, was used for CDR3 identification, clonotype clustering and error correction. A nonparametric unseen species model with Euler transformation was used to estimate a lower bound on total TCR beta diversity. Starting from the raw public reads, TCRdb applied fastp trimming at Q25, assembled clones with MiXCR and retained in-frame beta chains. When rows share a CDR3 protein, they turn into one entry using the most common DNA and genes. What appears here as the V and J calls and clone size reflects TCRdb's work, not the paper's. The sample yields 1,500,000 or so distinct CDR3 sequences; roughly 43% were counted once. The top ten clonotypes cover approximately 4.1% of the sample.

Cut back by 2 bases and 10 bases, the V and J ends lie 12 bases apart. The germline V gene gives CDR1 as SQVTM and CDR2 as ANQGSEA. The CDR3 runs 12 amino acids, cysteine and phenylalanine included. Of the read, only the CDR3 DNA is kept; its 36 bases are in frame from base 1. The chain uses TRBV29-1 and TRBJ2-1; no D segment can be confidently identified. The sequence came from a woman aged 18-30 years in good health. The material sequenced was blood. The bases read TGCAGCGTTGAAAGTCCAGCACGGGAGCAGTTCTTC. This is translated as CSVESPAREQFF.